The 12 T cell receptor beta chains listed next were all sequenced from one sample in a study of cytomegalovirus exposure and HLA in healthy donors. PCR amplification relied on 60 Vbeta primers (plus 13 Jbeta primers). Sequenced by immunoSEQ multiplex PCR; TCRdb stores in-frame clones only, minus some. The profile shows under 90,000 clones, over 70% of them singletons. The source material was PBMCs. All receptors come from a woman in her thirties or forties in good health and CMV-seronegative.

The chain carries TRBV27 and TRBJ2-1, with 11 nucleotides matching TRBD2. The germline gives CDR1 MNHEY, CDR2 SMNVEV (reference sequence). Unmatched junction bases numbered 9, after V lost 8 bases and J lost 9 bases. This CDR3 spans 14 amino acids. The chain's CDR3 is CASRVAGGLGEQFF. The CDR3, as DNA: TGTGCCAGCCGGGTAGCGGGAGGGTTGGGTGAGCAGTTCTTC.

The chain has TRBV5-1 and TRBJ2-1; D is unclear. Looked up from germline, CDR1 is SGHRS and CDR2 is YFSETQ. V shed 2 bases and J shed 6 bases, with 12 bases lying between them. The CDR3 sequence is 14 residues long. CDR3 coding DNA: TGCGCCAGCAGCTTCAAGGCGGTAGGCAATGAGCAGTTCTTC. This encodes CASSFKAVGNEQFF. The full variable domain, in which reference TRBV5-1 and TRBJ2-1 provide the parts outside the CDR3, is KAGVTQTPRYLIKTRGQQVTLSCSPISGHRSVSWYQQTPGQGLQFLFEYFSETQRNKGNFPGRFSGRQFSNSRSEMNVSTLELGDSALYLCASSFKAVGNEQFFGPGTRLTVL.

The rearrangement uses TRBV5-1 and TRBJ2-3, with 9 nucleotides matching TRBD1. The germline V gene encodes CDR1 SGHRS and CDR2 YFSETQ. The CDR3 consists of 15 residues. V was pared by 4 bases and J by 6 bases, with 9 bases of the junction left unmatched. This chain's CDR3 is CASSARQGVEDTQYF. In DNA, the CDR3 is TGCGCCAGCAGCGCCAGACAGGGGGTGGAGGATACGCAGTATTTT.

This chain uses TRBV15 with TRBJ2-7, with TRBD1 matching over 7 bases. J lost 0 bases, V lost 4 bases, and 6 bases had no gene match. Germline CDR1 reads LNHNV; CDR2 reads YYDKDF (reference sequence). The CDR3 loop spans 15 amino acids. CDR3: CATSNTDRASYEQYF. DNA for the CDR3: TGTGCCACCAGCAATACAGACAGGGCCTCCTACGAGCAGTACTTC.

This clone was seen a handful of times. The chain is built from TRBV6-1 and TRBJ2-3; a possible D gene is TRBD1 (6 bases). Trimming removed 5 bases from V and 1 base from J, with 10 bases in between. This CDR3 is built from 14 residues. The germline gives CDR1 MNHNS, CDR2 SASEGT. This chain's CDR3 is CASSPRTGTDTQYF. Written as DNA, the CDR3 is TGTGCCAGCAGTCCCAGGACAGGCACAGATACGCAGTATTTT.

This clone was detected once. V is TRBV10-2 and J is TRBJ2-7; no definite D call. Germline loops: CDR1 WSHSY, CDR2 SAAADI. V lost 4 bases and J lost 3, with 10 bases in between. CDR3 length: 13 residues. The CDR3 DNA reads as TGCGCCAGCAGTGTGGGCCGAAACTACGAGCAGTACTTC. The encoded protein is CASSVGRNYEQYF.

This clone was observed a single time. CDR3 in amino acids: CASSAGTESAEAFF. The CDR3 bases are TGCGCCAGCAGCGCCGGGACAGAAAGTGCTGAAGCTTTCTTT. This rearrangement joins TRBV10-1 to TRBJ1-1; 7 nucleotides agree with TRBD1. The CDR3 totals 14 residues. Germline CDR1 and CDR2: WNHNN and SYGVQD (reference sequence). V lost 6 bases, J lost 6 bases, and 10 bases stayed unmatched.

The chain couples TRBV5-1 to TRBJ2-7; 10 nucleotides agree with TRBD2. This CDR3 has 15 residues. V shed 0 bases and J 6 bases; nucleotides not matched to a gene: 6. CDR1 SGHRS and CDR2 YFSETQ come from the germline V gene. This CDR3 reads CASSLVSGRPGEQYF. DNA of the CDR3: TGCGCCAGCAGCTTGGTTAGCGGGAGGCCGGGCGAGCAGTACTTC. The whole variable domain, filled in from reference TRBV5-1 and TRBJ2-7, reads KAGVTQTPRYLIKTRGQQVTLSCSPISGHRSVSWYQQTPGQGLQFLFEYFSETQRNKGNFPGRFSGRQFSNSRSEMNVSTLELGDSALYLCASSLVSGRPGEQYFGPGTRLTVT.

The rearrangement uses TRBV5-1 and TRBJ2-1; D may be TRBD1 (5 bases). Germline CDR1 and CDR2: SGHRS and YFSETQ. The CDR3 loop spans 17 amino acids. Trimming cost V 2 bases and J 4 bases, with 19 bases left between them. CDR3 DNA sequence: TGCGCCAGCAGCTTACAGGCGACAGTTACACCTTACAATGAGCAGTTCTTC. Protein sequence: CASSLQATVTPYNEQFF.

The V call is TRBV29-1, the J call TRBJ1-5; 7 bases match TRBD1. The CDR3 length is 13 residues. Per the germline V gene, CDR1 is SQVTM and CDR2 is ANQGSEA. V trimming: 6 bases; J trimming: 6 bases; junction bases outside the gene matches: 8. The chain's CDR3 is CSVDTGAGQPQHF. CDR3 DNA: TGCAGCGTCGACACAGGGGCGGGTCAGCCCCAGCATTTT.

This clone occurred once. This chain connects TRBV18 to TRBJ1-6, with a possible D match to TRBD1 (6 bases). Germline values: CDR1 KGHSH, CDR2 LQKENI. This CDR3 comprises 17 residues. V lost 2 bases and J 2 bases, leaving 13 bases between the germline ends. This CDR3 reads CASSPVPGVPYNSPLHF. In nucleotides, the CDR3 is TGTGCCAGCTCACCAGTCCCAGGGGTGCCCTATAATTCACCCCTCCACTTT.

The chain couples TRBV25-1 to TRBJ2-7; 10 bases align to TRBD1. The CDR3 has 17 amino acids. Trimming removed 1 base from V and 5 bases from J; junction bases left unmatched: 11. CDR1 MGHDK and CDR2 SYGVNS come from the germline V gene. DNA for the CDR3: TGTGCCAGCAGTGAATTAGATGGGGACAGGGGCCGCGACGAGCAGTACTTC. As protein: CASSELDGDRGRDEQYF.